This TCR beta chain was sequenced in a study of control samples from healthy donors and cancer patients. Sequenced by immunoSEQ multiplex PCR; TCRdb stores in-frame clones only, minus some. Seen here are roughly 120,000 clones, more than 85% observed once, and the top ten hold about 7.2%. This receptor was identified in a woman aged 18-29 years in good health. Sequencing was carried out using blood.

CDR3: CASSSINKHNPHNEQFF. CDR3 DNA sequence: TGTGCCAGCAGCTCGATAAACAAACATAACCCCCACAATGAGCAGTTCTTC. This chain connects TRBV7-2 to TRBJ2-1; the D is unclear. V lost 4 bases, J lost 5 bases, and 21 bases lay in between. Germline V gene lookup returns CDR1 SGHTA and CDR2 FQGNSA. The CDR3 loop spans 17 amino acids. The full variable domain, in which reference TRBV7-2 and TRBJ2-1 provide the parts outside the CDR3, is GAGVSQSPSNKVTEKGKDVELRCDPISGHTALYWYRQSLGQGLEFLIYFQGNSAPDKSGLPSDRFSAERTGGSVSTLTIQRTQQEDSAVYLCASSSINKHNPHNEQFFGPGTRLTVL.